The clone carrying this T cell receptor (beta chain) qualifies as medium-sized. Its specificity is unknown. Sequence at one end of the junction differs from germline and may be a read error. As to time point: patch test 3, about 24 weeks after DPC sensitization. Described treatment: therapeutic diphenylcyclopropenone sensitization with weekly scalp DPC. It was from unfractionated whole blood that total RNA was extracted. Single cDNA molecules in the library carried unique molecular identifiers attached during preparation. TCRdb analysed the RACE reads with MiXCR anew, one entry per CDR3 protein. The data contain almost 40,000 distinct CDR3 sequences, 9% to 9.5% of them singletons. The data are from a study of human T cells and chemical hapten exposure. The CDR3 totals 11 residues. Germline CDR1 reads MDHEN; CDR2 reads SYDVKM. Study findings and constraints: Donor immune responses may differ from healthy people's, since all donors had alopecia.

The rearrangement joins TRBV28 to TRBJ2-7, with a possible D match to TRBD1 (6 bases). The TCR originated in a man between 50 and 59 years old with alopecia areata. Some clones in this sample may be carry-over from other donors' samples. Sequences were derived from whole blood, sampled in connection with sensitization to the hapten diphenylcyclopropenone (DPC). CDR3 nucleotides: TGTGCCAGCAGTCCAGGGGCGGCAAGATTCTTC. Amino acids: CASSPGAARFF.